The next 21 T cell receptor beta chains were all read from a single sample in a study of cytomegalovirus exposure and HLA in healthy donors. Amplification used 60 Vbeta primers and 13 Jbeta primers. TCRdb's copy holds only in-frame clones and misses some; the assay was immunoSEQ multiplex PCR. The sample holds 140,000 to 150,000 clones, about three fifths seen once. Source material: PBMCs. These receptors all stem from a male donor in good health and CMV-seronegative.

This clone has just a few counts. The chain carries TRBV28 and TRBJ2-7; 11 bases map to TRBD2. The CDR3 length is 15 residues. V was pared by 3 bases and J by 2 bases, with 3 bases of the junction left unmatched. The germline V gene encodes CDR1 MDHEN and CDR2 SYDVKM. CDR3 amino acids: CASSFFSGGAYEQYF. In DNA, the CDR3 is TGTGCCAGCAGTTTTTTTAGCGGGGGGGCCTACGAGCAGTACTTC.

The chain is built from TRBV5-4 and TRBJ2-2; 14 bases line up with TRBD2. J lost 6 bases, V lost 4 bases, and 5 bases had no gene match. Germline-derived CDR1 and CDR2 are SGHNT and YYREEE (reference sequence). This CDR3 is built from 16 residues. CDR3 amino acids: CASSQGGLAGAGELFF. In nucleotides, the CDR3 is TGTGCCAGCAGCCAAGGGGGACTAGCGGGGGCCGGGGAGCTGTTTTTT.

V is TRBV19 and J is TRBJ2-5; 12 positions match TRBD2. The germline gives CDR1 LNHDA, CDR2 SQIVND (reference sequence). The CDR3 has 20 residues. V trimming: 2 bases; J trimming: 5 bases; junction bases outside the gene matches: 18. CDR3 loop: CASSISPGLAGRLTSETQYF. CDR3 nucleotides: TGTGCCAGTAGTATATCGCCCGGACTAGCGGGGAGATTGACATCGGAGACCCAGTACTTC.

The J gene is TRBJ2-5, the V gene TRBV10-3; 11 bases map to TRBD1. After removal of 6 bases from V and 5 bases from J, the junction contained 5 bases not matched to a gene. The CDR3 is 14 residues long. Germline V gene sequence: CDR1 ENHRY, CDR2 SYGVKD. The CDR3 DNA sequence: TGTGCCATCAGGGGACAGGGGGTAAAGGAGACCCAGTACTTC. Protein: CAIRGQGVKETQYF.

J is TRBJ2-2 and V is TRBV5-1; TRBD1 aligns across 8 bases. Germline trimming cut 3 bases from V and 0 bases from J; bases unmatched to any gene: 1. Germline V lookup: CDR1 SGHRS, CDR2 YFSETQ. This CDR3 has 15 amino acids. This CDR3 reads CASSWDRTNTGELFF. The CDR3, as DNA: TGCGCCAGCAGCTGGGACAGGACGAACACCGGGGAGCTGTTTTTT.

CDR3 loop: CASSLWGRTGAGKPQHF. The CDR3 nucleotides are TGTGCCAGCAGCCTATGGGGGAGGACAGGGGCTGGGAAGCCCCAGCATTTT. This chain joins TRBV28 and TRBJ1-5, with TRBD1 matching 9 bases. The CDR3 covers 17 residues. Germline CDR1 is MDHEN and CDR2 is SYDVKM. V trimming: 6 bases; J trimming: 8 bases; junction bases outside the gene matches: 17.

The rearrangement links TRBV5-4 to TRBJ2-3, with 9 bases lining up with TRBD2. J was trimmed by 0 bases and V by 7 bases; bases with no gene match: 3. The germline gives CDR1 SGHNT, CDR2 YYREEE (reference sequence). The CDR3 has 14 amino acids. For the CDR3, the DNA is TGTGCCAGCGGCGGGGGGGTGAGCACAGATACGCAGTATTTT. This gives the protein CASGGGVSTDTQYF.

The CDR3 here is CASSLFGSPTEAFF. CDR3 in DNA: TGTGCCAGCAGCTTATTTGGGAGCCCCACTGAAGCTTTCTTT. V usage is TRBV7-9 and J usage is TRBJ1-1; no clear D. CDR1 and CDR2 from the germline V gene are SEHNR and FQNEAQ (reference sequence). V was trimmed by 2 bases and J by 4 bases, leaving 11 bases between them. The CDR3 consists of 14 residues.

This clone showed up just a few times. V and J are TRBV7-2 and TRBJ1-4; D not certain. Per the germline V gene, CDR1 is SGHTA and CDR2 is FQGNSA. V was shortened by 3 bases and J by 5 bases, with 10 bases between the two germline ends. This CDR3 contains 14 residues. This chain's CDR3 is CASSFSRGNEKLFF. The CDR3 nucleotides are TGTGCCAGCAGCTTCTCCCGGGGAAATGAAAAACTGTTTTTT.

This clone was found a few times. The J gene is TRBJ1-1, the V gene TRBV7-9; 7 bases are a match to TRBD1. Trimming at V came to 8 bases and at J to 2 bases, leaving 8 bases not matched to a gene. Germline loops: CDR1 SEHNR, CDR2 FQNEAQ (reference sequence). The CDR3 runs to 14 residues. CDR3 DNA: TGTGCCAGCCGCCTGGACAGGACCAACACTGAAGCTTTCTTT. Translation: CASRLDRTNTEAFF.

In the case of this clone: Because it lacks the conserved phenylalanine or tryptophan at the end, this CDR3 is likely a read error. The V and J genes are TRBV29-1 and TRBJ2-3; TRBD2 aligns across 13 bases. This CDR3 contains 14 residues. The V segment lost 4 bases and the J segment 6 bases; nucleotides outside the gene matches: 4. Germline V lookup: CDR1 SQVTM, CDR2 ANQGSEA. Written as DNA, the CDR3 is TGCAGCGTTGCCGGGACTAGCGGGGTTGATACGCAGTATCTT. Translation gives CSVAGTSGVDTQYL.

This chain connects TRBV7-9 to TRBJ2-1, with D maybe TRBD1 (6 bases). The CDR3 contains 18 residues. Germline V gives CDR1 SEHNR, CDR2 FQNEAQ (reference sequence). The V end was cut by 2 bases, the J end by 4 bases, with 21 bases between. The CDR3 nucleotides read TGTGCCAGCAGCTTAACGGCCAGTAGTTGGACAGCTTACAATGAGCAGTTCTTC. Its protein product is CASSLTASSWTAYNEQFF.

The J gene is TRBJ2-5, the V gene TRBV6-5, with TRBD2 matching 7 bases. The DNA end lines up better with TRBJ2-7; the J call may be wrong. CDR3 length: 14 amino acids. The germline gives CDR1 MNHEY, CDR2 SVGAGI. The CDR3 DNA is TGTGCCAGCAGTTATGGTCGGGGGGCCTACGAGCAGTACTTC. Its protein product is CASSYGRGAYEQYF.

The gene calls are TRBV7-3 and TRBJ2-2, with 7 bases lining up with TRBD2. Germline V gene data show CDR1 as SGHTA and CDR2 as FQGTGA. The CDR3 spans 17 residues. The junction had 10 bases not matched to a gene; V was cut back by 0 bases and J by 6 bases. The chain's CDR3 is CASSLTSAGPGSGELFF. Here the CDR3 DNA reads TGTGCCAGCAGCTTAACCTCAGCGGGGCCAGGGTCCGGGGAGCTGTTTTTT. Looking up the rest from reference TRBV7-3 and TRBJ2-2 gives the full variable domain: GAGVSQTPSNKVTEKGKYVELRCDPISGHTALYWYRQSLGQGPEFLIYFQGTGAADDSGLPNDRFFAVRPEGSVSTLKIQRTERGDSAVYLCASSLTSAGPGSGELFFGEGSRLTVL.

J is TRBJ2-1 and V is TRBV7-3; 10 positions agree with TRBD1. The CDR3 runs to 16 residues. Germline values: CDR1 SGHTA, CDR2 FQGTGA. With V trimmed by 5 bases and J by 9 bases, 13 bases remained unmatched. The CDR3 spells CASSEGGQGSVGEQFF. The CDR3 nucleotides read TGTGCCAGCAGCGAAGGGGGACAGGGGAGTGTCGGTGAGCAGTTCTTC.

The chain uses TRBV19 and TRBJ1-1, with 10 bases that match TRBD1. The CDR3 has 17 amino acids. Germline assignment: CDR1 LNHDA and CDR2 SQIVND (reference sequence). V lost 4 bases and J lost 0; bases outside the gene matches: 8. The CDR3 bases are TGTGCCAGTAGTACCATCATGGACAGGGGGATGAACACTGAAGCTTTCTTT. Encoded protein: CASSTIMDRGMNTEAFF.

There are a few counts of this clone. The V gene is TRBV19, the J gene TRBJ1-2; D perhaps matches TRBD1 (5 bases). The V gene's germline CDR1 is LNHDA and CDR2 SQIVND (reference sequence). V lost 8 bases and J lost 2, with 12 bases in between. The CDR3 spans 13 residues. The DNA for the CDR3 is TGTGCCAGTTCGGAGGGGCGGAACTATGGCTACACCTTC. Protein sequence: CASSEGRNYGYTF.

The V gene is TRBV5-1, the J gene TRBJ1-1; D is unresolved. V was trimmed by 5 bases and J by 1 base, leaving 9 bases between them. Germline V gives CDR1 SGHRS, CDR2 YFSETQ. CDR3 length: 13 residues. The CDR3 bases are TGCGCCAGCAGTGGTGCAGAGAACACTGAAGCTTTCTTT. It is translated as CASSGAENTEAFF.

The chain has TRBV27 and TRBJ2-7, with 7 nucleotides matching TRBD1. Germline V gives CDR1 MNHEY, CDR2 SMNVEV (reference sequence). Germline trimming cut 8 bases from V and 7 bases from J; bases unmatched to any gene: 17. CDR3 length: 15 amino acids. The DNA of the CDR3 is TGTGCCAGCGGGAAATGGCAGGGGGACGGCCTAGAGCAGTACTTC. This gives the protein CASGKWQGDGLEQYF.

The chain joins TRBV5-1 to TRBJ2-7; 7 bases fit TRBD1. Trimming at V came to 7 bases and at J to 7 bases, leaving 11 bases not matched to a gene. In germline, CDR1 is SGHRS, CDR2 YFSETQ. The length of the CDR3 is 13 residues. DNA of the CDR3: TGCGCCAGCCGCACCGGGACAGCCCTGGAGCAGTACTTC. Its translation: CASRTGTALEQYF.

The rearrangement links TRBV11-2 to TRBJ2-3; 10 positions match TRBD1. CDR3 length equals 16 residues. V was pared by 3 bases and J by 5 bases, with 8 bases of the junction left unmatched. CDR1 is SGHAT and CDR2 is FQNNGV in the germline V gene. The CDR3 here is CASSFRDRGIRDTQYF. The CDR3 DNA reads as TGTGCCAGCAGCTTTCGGGACAGGGGTATTAGAGATACGCAGTATTTT.